Following are 28 T cell receptor beta chains from one sample sequenced in a study of human versus mouse CDR3 diversity and MHC coevolution. Sequenced by immunoSEQ multiplex PCR; TCRdb stores in-frame clones only, minus some. The sample records tens of thousands of clones, just under 95% being singletons. The sequencing input was naive CD4+ T cells from blood. Described subset: CD45RO-negative CD62L-positive naive CD4 T cells. The receptors originated from a person aged 30 to 69 in good health.

This clone occurred once. The chain combines TRBV12-5 with TRBJ2-7, with a weak D call TRBD2 (5 bases). V was clipped by 0 bases and J by 0 bases, with 27 bases between them. The CDR3 loop spans 21 amino acids. Germline CDR1 is LGHNT and CDR2 is FRNRAP. The CDR3 sequence: CASGLVPLRTGRSGSSYEQYF. The CDR3 DNA follows: TGTGCTAGTGGTTTGGTGCCATTAAGGACCGGACGGTCGGGGAGCTCCTACGAGCAGTACTTC.

The chain combines TRBV28 with TRBJ2-5; D is unresolved. The J call may be mistaken, given a closer DNA end match to TRBJ2-7. This CDR3 contains 12 residues. Germline lookup yields CDR1 MDHEN and CDR2 SYDVKM. The CDR3 here is CASSGSSYEQYF. In DNA, the CDR3 is TGTGCCAGCAGTGGTAGCTCCTACGAGCAGTACTTC.

The chain employs TRBV9 and TRBJ1-1; a possible D gene is TRBD1 (5 bases). V was trimmed by 0 bases and J by 5 bases, leaving 14 bases between them. The CDR3 consists of 15 residues. CDR1 and CDR2 from the germline V gene are SGDLS and YYNGEE. CDR3 in DNA: TGTGCCAGCAGCGTAGGGGGGGACGTTAGGACTGAAGCTTTCTTT. This translates into CASSVGGDVRTEAFF.

This clone was recorded once. The V call is TRBV7-2, the J call TRBJ1-1, with 8 bases aligning to TRBD1. V shed 7 bases, J shed 0 bases, and the junction held 4 bases outside the gene matches. Looked up from germline, CDR1 is SGHTA and CDR2 is FQGNSA. The CDR3 sequence is 14 residues long. CDR3 coding DNA: TGTGCCAGCAACCCAGGGGGCTTGAACACTGAAGCTTTCTTT. Amino acid sequence: CASNPGGLNTEAFF.

This sequence joins TRBV15 and TRBJ2-5; 10 bases map to TRBD1. The J call may not be correct, given that the DNA end is closer to TRBJ2-7. The CDR3 loop spans 15 amino acids. CDR1 and CDR2 from the germline V gene are LNHNV and YYDKDF (reference sequence). The CDR3 region has the DNA TGTGCCACCAGCAGGGGACAGGGGAGCTCCTACGAGCAGTACTTC. It translates to CATSRGQGSSYEQYF.

The chain employs TRBV7-9 and TRBJ1-1; 9 bases align to TRBD1. The CDR3 consists of 14 residues. Germline trimming cut 6 bases from V and 2 bases from J; bases unmatched to any gene: 4. Germline CDR1 reads SEHNR; CDR2 reads FQNEAQ (reference sequence). The CDR3 loop reads CASRRGQGNTEAFF. Written as DNA, the CDR3 is TGTGCCAGCAGAAGGGGACAGGGCAACACTGAAGCTTTCTTT.

The J gene is TRBJ1-1, the V gene TRBV9, with D uncertain. Deletions cut 0 bases from V and 0 bases from J, with 6 bases between. CDR1 is SGDLS, CDR2 YYNGEE, per germline. This CDR3 is 14 amino acids long. CDR3 sequence (DNA): TGTGCCAGCAGCGTAGTTGGAGTGAACACTGAAGCTTTCTTT. The encoded protein is CASSVVGVNTEAFF.

CDR3 residues: CASSDSGASYNEQFF. The DNA of the CDR3 is TGTGCCAGCAGTGACTCTGGGGCGAGCTACAATGAGCAGTTCTTC. The chain links TRBV6-4 to TRBJ2-1, with D possibly being TRBD1 (5 bases). V dropped 0 bases and J dropped 3 bases, with 9 bases sitting between them. The CDR3 contains 15 residues. Germline values: CDR1 MRHNA, CDR2 SNTAGT.

The chain combines TRBV7-9 with TRBJ2-1; 11 bases map to TRBD2. The CDR3 contains 15 residues. The germline CDR1 and CDR2 sequences are SEHNR and FQNEAQ (reference sequence). Trimming at V came to 3 bases and at J to 7 bases, leaving 5 bases not matched to a gene. CDR3 DNA: TGTGCCAGCAGCTTTAGCGGGGGGGCCTTTAATGAGCAGTTCTTC. Residues: CASSFSGGAFNEQFF.

The V gene is TRBV19, the J gene TRBJ1-1; D unresolved. V dropped 5 bases and J dropped 4 bases, with 11 bases sitting between them. This CDR3 region has 13 residues. The germline V gene has CDR1 LNHDA and CDR2 SQIVND (reference sequence). The CDR3 loop reads CASSALGSTEAFF. The CDR3 DNA follows: TGTGCCAGTAGTGCCCTAGGAAGCACTGAAGCTTTCTTT.

The chain links TRBV2 to TRBJ2-7, with TRBD1 matching over 9 bases. Germline-derived CDR1 and CDR2 are SNHLY and FYNNEI. The CDR3 contains 14 residues. Unmatched junction bases numbered 8, after V lost 6 bases and J lost 5 bases. In DNA, the CDR3 is TGTGCCAGCAGGGACGGACAGGGGATTCACGAGCAGTACTTC. Residues: CASRDGQGIHEQYF.

A single count supports this clone. The chain links TRBV2 to TRBJ2-5; D is undetermined. Germline-derived CDR1 and CDR2 are SNHLY and FYNNEI. CDR3 length: 13 residues. The V gene lost 2 bases and the J gene lost 3 bases, with 7 bases spanning the gap. The CDR3 reads CASSESREETQYF. CDR3 nucleotide sequence: TGTGCCAGCAGTGAAAGCCGGGAAGAGACCCAGTACTTC.

This sequence joins TRBV2 and TRBJ2-7, with 11 bases matching TRBD1. Germline V CDR1 and CDR2: SNHLY, FYNNEI. The CDR3 sequence is 15 residues long. The V gene end was trimmed by 5 bases and the J gene end by 2 bases; junction bases not matched to a gene: 5. CDR3 nucleotides: TGTGCCAGCAGTCCCCGGACAGGGGGCCCCTACGAGCAGTACTTC. Translation gives CASSPRTGGPYEQYF. Full variable domain (rest looked up from reference TRBV2 and TRBJ2-7): EPEVTQTPSHQVTQMGQEVILRCVPISNHLYFYWYRQILGQKVEFLVSFYNNEISEKSEIFDDQFSVERPDGSNFTLKIRSTKLEDSAMYFCASSPRTGGPYEQYFGPGTRLTVT.

The chain has TRBV5-5 and TRBJ2-1; TRBD2 aligns across 7 bases. Unmatched junction bases numbered 20, after V lost 9 bases and J lost 8 bases. The CDR3 consists of 16 residues. Germline CDR1 reads SGHKS; CDR2 reads YYEKEE (reference sequence). CDR3 coding DNA: TGTGCCACTTTACGGGGAGGGCCACGATCTCCCGATGAGCAGTTCTTC. Translated, it gives CATLRGGPRSPDEQFF.

This clone was picked up a small number of times. The rearrangement links TRBV10-3 to TRBJ1-4; TRBD1 is a possible D gene (6 bases). CDR3 length equals 17 residues. Trimming shortened V by 4 bases and J by 0 bases, and 15 bases separated the two germline ends. Germline CDR1 is ENHRY and CDR2 is SYGVKD. The CDR3 nucleotides read TGTGCCATCAGTGGGGGGGGACAAAAAGCAACTAATGAAAAACTGTTTTTT. Its protein is CAISGGGQKATNEKLFF.

This clone showed up just a few times. In nucleotides, the CDR3 is TGTGCCAGCAGTTTCGTAGGGACAGGGGGTCATTCACAAGAGACCCAGTACTTC. Protein product: CASSFVGTGGHSQETQYF. The chain links TRBV28 to TRBJ2-5; 11 nucleotides agree with TRBD1. Germline V gene data show CDR1 as MDHEN and CDR2 as SYDVKM. The ends lost 3 bases at V and 2 bases at J; junction bases unmatched: 11. The CDR3 consists of 18 residues.

The V call is TRBV7-2, the J call TRBJ1-1, with D perhaps matching TRBD1 (6 bases). Germline V gene data show CDR1 as SGHTA and CDR2 as FQGNSA. The ends were cut back, 1 base at V and 1 base at J, with 10 bases in the middle. The CDR3 has 15 amino acids. DNA of the CDR3: TGTGCCAGCAGCTTAGTTGGGGGGGCGAACACTGAAGCTTTCTTT. Its protein product is CASSLVGGANTEAFF.

This chain joins TRBV18 and TRBJ2-7; TRBD1 might be the D (6 bases). V was pared by 3 bases and J by 6 bases, with 21 bases between. CDR1 is KGHSH, CDR2 LQKENI, per germline. The CDR3 spans 16 residues. The CDR3 DNA reads as TGTGCCAGCTCACCCGCTAAGGGACAAGGCATAACCGAGCAGTACTTC. Translation gives CASSPAKGQGITEQYF.

This sequence joins TRBV9 and TRBJ2-4; 8 nucleotides line up with TRBD2. Per the germline V gene, CDR1 is SGDLS and CDR2 is YYNGEE. The CDR3 is made up of 13 amino acids. J lost 7 bases, V lost 4 bases, and 4 bases had no gene match. CDR3 amino acids: CASSTGGTNIQYF. In nucleotides, the CDR3 is TGTGCCAGCAGCACGGGGGGGACGAACATTCAGTACTTC.

The V and J genes are TRBV11-1 and TRBJ2-3; 7 nucleotides align to TRBD1. Germline V gives CDR1 SGHAT, CDR2 FQDESV (reference sequence). V was pared by 1 base and J by 3 bases, with 4 bases of the junction left unmatched. The CDR3 has 15 residues. CDR3 in DNA: TGTGCCAGCAGCTTAGGCGACAGGGCTACAGATACGCAGTATTTT. As protein: CASSLGDRATDTQYF.

The V call is TRBV11-2, the J call TRBJ2-7; 11 bases are shared with TRBD2. This CDR3 contains 13 residues. Germline V CDR1 and CDR2: SGHAT, FQNNGV. V was pared by 5 bases and J by 6 bases, with 3 bases of the junction left unmatched. CDR3 sequence reads: CASSLGLAGEQYF. CDR3 nucleotide sequence: TGTGCCAGCAGCCTCGGACTAGCGGGCGAGCAGTACTTC. The full variable domain, completed using reference TRBV11-2 and TRBJ2-7, is EAGVAQSPRYKIIEKRQSVAFWCNPISGHATLYWYQQILGQGPKLLIQFQNNGVVDDSQLPKDRFSAERLKGVDSTLKIQPAKLEDSAVYLCASSLGLAGEQYFGPGTRLTVT.

About this clone: One end of the junction is discordant with germline, which a read error may explain. This sequence joins TRBV7-7 and TRBJ2-5; 10 positions agree with TRBD2. The CDR3 totals 16 residues. CDR1 SSHAT and CDR2 FNYEAQ come from the germline V gene (reference sequence). CDR3 DNA: TGTGCTAGCAGCTTAGATGTTCCTAGCGGGGGCGGGGCCCAGTACTTC. Protein product: CASSLDVPSGGGAQYF.

This clone was seen just once. The genes are TRBV25-1 and TRBJ1-2; 8 bases line up with TRBD1. The CDR3 is 16 residues long. The germline V gene encodes CDR1 MGHDK and CDR2 SYGVNS. J gave up 2 bases and V 4 bases, and 9 bases lay outside the gene matches. The CDR3 DNA sequence: TGTGCCAGCAGTGCTTTAGGACAGGGCATAAACTATGGCTACACCTTC. Translated, it gives CASSALGQGINYGYTF.

The chain joins TRBV6-5 to TRBJ2-5, with D uncertain. Germline CDR1 MNHEY, CDR2 SVGAGI. Trimming cost V 2 bases and J 2 bases, with 6 bases left between them. The CDR3 contains 13 residues. The CDR3 sequence is CASSYVQQETQYF. The CDR3 DNA follows: TGTGCCAGCAGTTACGTACAGCAAGAGACCCAGTACTTC.

V is TRBV7-3 and J is TRBJ2-3; 9 nucleotides agree with TRBD1. CDR1 is SGHTA, CDR2 FQGTGA, per germline. V lost 5 bases and J lost 1; bases outside the gene matches: 4. The CDR3 is 15 amino acids. CDR3 nucleotides: TGTGCCAGCAGCACGAGGACAGGGGGCACAGATACGCAGTATTTT. Translated, it gives CASSTRTGGTDTQYF.

The gene calls are TRBV7-3 and TRBJ2-5, with 10 positions matching TRBD2. V lost 5 bases to trimming and J lost 3 bases; unmatched junction nucleotides: 3. Looked up from germline, CDR1 is SGHTA and CDR2 is FQGTGA. This CDR3 region has 14 residues. The CDR3 loop is CASSAGLAEETQYF. As DNA, the CDR3 is TGTGCCAGCAGCGCCGGACTAGCGGAAGAGACCCAGTACTTC.

This clone was seen a single time. The rearrangement links TRBV2 to TRBJ2-5; the match to TRBD2 covers 13 bases. With V trimmed by 6 bases and J by 11 bases, 12 bases remained unmatched. CDR1 is SNHLY and CDR2 is FYNNEI in the germline V gene. This CDR3 comprises 15 residues. For the CDR3, the DNA is TGTGCCAGCAGCCGCACTAGCGGGGGGGCCTACGTGCAGTACTTC. Protein sequence: CASSRTSGGAYVQYF.

The CDR3 DNA reads TGTGCCAGCAGCTCCACTAGCGGGAGTTACGAGACCCAGTACTTC. Protein sequence: CASSSTSGSYETQYF. J is TRBJ2-5 and V is TRBV9; 11 bases agree with TRBD2. Trimming at V came to 4 bases and at J to 5 bases, leaving 7 bases not matched to a gene. The CDR3 extends over 15 amino acids. Germline CDR1 and CDR2: SGDLS and YYNGEE. Full variable domain (outside the CDR3, taken from reference TRBV9 and TRBJ2-5): DSGVTQTPKHLITATGQRVTLRCSPRSGDLSVYWYQQSLDQGLQFLIQYYNGEERAKGNILERFSAQQFPDLHSELNLSSLELGDSALYFCASSSTSGSYETQYFGPGTRLLVL.